The sequence of this TCR beta chain was determined in a study of blood T cell repertoires in COVID-19. Sequencing used immunoSEQ multiplex PCR; TCRdb keeps in-frame clones, though not all of them. The profile shows roughly 200,000 clones, more than 70% of them singletons. Germline V gene lookup returns CDR1 MNHNS and CDR2 SASEGT. The V end lost 2 bases, the J end lost 2 bases, and 7 bases lay between the germline ends. There are 14 residues in the CDR3. This TCR derives from a woman in her fifties or sixties with acute or convalescent COVID-19. Sequencing was performed on peripheral blood. The rearrangement uses TRBV6-1 and TRBJ1-3; D gene unclear. This chain's CDR3 is CASSESVPGNTIYF. CDR3 nucleotide sequence: TGTGCCAGCAGTGAATCGGTCCCTGGAAACACCATATATTTT.